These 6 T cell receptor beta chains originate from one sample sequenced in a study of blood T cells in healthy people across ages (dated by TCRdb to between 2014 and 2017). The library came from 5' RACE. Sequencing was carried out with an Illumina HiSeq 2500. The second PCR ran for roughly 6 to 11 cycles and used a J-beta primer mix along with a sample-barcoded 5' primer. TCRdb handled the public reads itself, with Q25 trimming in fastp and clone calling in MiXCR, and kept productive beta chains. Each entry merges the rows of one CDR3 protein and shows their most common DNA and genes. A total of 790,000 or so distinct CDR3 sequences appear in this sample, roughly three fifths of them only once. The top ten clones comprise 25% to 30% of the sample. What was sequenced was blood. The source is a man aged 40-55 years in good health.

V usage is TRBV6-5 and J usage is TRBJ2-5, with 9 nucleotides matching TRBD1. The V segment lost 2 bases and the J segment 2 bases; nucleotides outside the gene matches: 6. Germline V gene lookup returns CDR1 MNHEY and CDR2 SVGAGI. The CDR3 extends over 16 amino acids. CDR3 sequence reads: CASSYTGTGRQETQYF. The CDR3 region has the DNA TGTGCCAGCAGTTACACCGGGACAGGGAGACAAGAGACCCAGTACTTC.

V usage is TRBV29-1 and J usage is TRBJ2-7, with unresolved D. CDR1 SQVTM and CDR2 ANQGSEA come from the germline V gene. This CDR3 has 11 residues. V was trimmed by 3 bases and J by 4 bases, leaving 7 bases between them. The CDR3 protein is CSVDAGYEQYF. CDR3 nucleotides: TGCAGCGTTGATGCTGGATACGAGCAGTACTTC.

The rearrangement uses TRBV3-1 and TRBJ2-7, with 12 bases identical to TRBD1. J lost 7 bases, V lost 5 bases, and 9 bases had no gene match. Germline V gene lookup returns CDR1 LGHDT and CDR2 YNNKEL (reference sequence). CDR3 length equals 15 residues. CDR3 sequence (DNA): TGTGCCAGCAGCACCCCGGGACAGGGGGCGGTGGAGCAGTACTTC. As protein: CASSTPGQGAVEQYF.

CDR3 DNA: TGTGCCACCAGCAGAGCGGGACAAAATCAGCCCCAGCATTTT. Amino acid sequence: CATSRAGQNQPQHF. This chain uses TRBV15 with TRBJ1-5, with a tentative D call TRBD1 (6 bases). Germline assignment: CDR1 LNHNV and CDR2 YYDKDF (reference sequence). The CDR3 spans 14 residues. V gave up 1 base and J gave up 4 bases, with 8 bases separating them.

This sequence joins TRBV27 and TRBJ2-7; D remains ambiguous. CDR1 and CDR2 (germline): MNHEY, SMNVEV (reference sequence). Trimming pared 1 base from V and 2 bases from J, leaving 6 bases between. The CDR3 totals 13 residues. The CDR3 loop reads CASSLYTAYEQYF. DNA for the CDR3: TGTGCCAGCAGTTTATATACAGCCTACGAGCAGTACTTC.

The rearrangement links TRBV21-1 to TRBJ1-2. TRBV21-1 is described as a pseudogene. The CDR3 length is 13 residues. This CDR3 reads CASRKRVGYGYTF. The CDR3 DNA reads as TGTGCCAGCAGAAAAAGGGTAGGGTATGGCTACACCTTC.